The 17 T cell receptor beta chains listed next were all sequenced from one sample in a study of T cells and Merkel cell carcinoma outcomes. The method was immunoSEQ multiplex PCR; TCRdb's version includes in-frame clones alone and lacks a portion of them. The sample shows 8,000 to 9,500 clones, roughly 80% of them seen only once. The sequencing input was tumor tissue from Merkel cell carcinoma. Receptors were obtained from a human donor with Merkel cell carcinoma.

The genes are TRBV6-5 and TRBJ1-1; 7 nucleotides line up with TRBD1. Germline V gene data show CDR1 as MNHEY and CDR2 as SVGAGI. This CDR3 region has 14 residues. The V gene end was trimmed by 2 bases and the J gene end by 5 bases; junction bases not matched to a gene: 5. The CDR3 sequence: CASSYHRGRTEAFF. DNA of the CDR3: TGTGCCAGCAGTTACCACAGGGGTAGGACTGAAGCTTTCTTT.

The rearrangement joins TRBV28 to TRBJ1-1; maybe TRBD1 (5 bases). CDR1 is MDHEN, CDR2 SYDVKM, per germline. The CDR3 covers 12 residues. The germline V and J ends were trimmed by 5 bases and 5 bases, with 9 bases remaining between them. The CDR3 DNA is TGTGCCAGCAGTCCCAGGGTAACTGAAGCTTTCTTT. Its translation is CASSPRVTEAFF.

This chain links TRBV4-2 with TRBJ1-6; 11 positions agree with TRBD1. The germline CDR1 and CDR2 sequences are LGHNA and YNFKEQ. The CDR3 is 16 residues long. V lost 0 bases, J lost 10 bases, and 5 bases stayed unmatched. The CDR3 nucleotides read TGTGCCAGCAGCCAAGAAAGAGGGACAGGGGGGTCACCCCTCCACTTT. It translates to CASSQERGTGGSPLHF.

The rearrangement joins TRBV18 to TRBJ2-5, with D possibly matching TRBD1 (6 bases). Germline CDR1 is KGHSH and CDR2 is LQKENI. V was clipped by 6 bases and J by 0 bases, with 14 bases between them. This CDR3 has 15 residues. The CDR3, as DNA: TGTGCCAGCTCGCTGCAGGGGCGGTACCAAGAGACCCAGTACTTC. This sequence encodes CASSLQGRYQETQYF.

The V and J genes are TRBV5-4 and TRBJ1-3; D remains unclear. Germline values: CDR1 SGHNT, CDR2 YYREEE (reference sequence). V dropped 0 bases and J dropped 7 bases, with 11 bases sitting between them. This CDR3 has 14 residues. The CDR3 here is CASSLDRVMNTIYF. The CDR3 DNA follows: TGTGCCAGCAGCTTGGATAGGGTGATGAACACCATATATTTT.

CDR3 sequence: CASSRDRAGGDTQYF. Here the CDR3 DNA reads TGCGCCAGCAGTCGGGACAGGGCGGGCGGGGATACGCAGTATTTT. The chain recombines TRBV5-1 with TRBJ2-3; 9 nucleotides agree with TRBD1. Germline CDR1 is SGHRS and CDR2 is YFSETQ. This CDR3 is built from 15 residues. J was trimmed by 6 bases and V by 5 bases; bases with no gene match: 10.

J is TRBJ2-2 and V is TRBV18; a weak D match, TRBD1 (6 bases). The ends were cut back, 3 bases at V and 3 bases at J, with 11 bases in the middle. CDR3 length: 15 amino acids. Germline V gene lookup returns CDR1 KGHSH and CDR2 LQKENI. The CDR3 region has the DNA TGTGCCAGCTCACCCCAAGGGGGTTACACCGGGGAGCTGTTTTTT. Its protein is CASSPQGGYTGELFF.

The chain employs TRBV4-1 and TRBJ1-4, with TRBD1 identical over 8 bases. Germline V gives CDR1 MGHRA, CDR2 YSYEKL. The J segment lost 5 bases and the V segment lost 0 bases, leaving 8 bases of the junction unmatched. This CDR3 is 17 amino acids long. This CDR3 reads CASSQEGFRDRNEKLFF. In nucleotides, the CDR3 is TGCGCCAGCAGCCAAGAAGGGTTCCGGGACAGGAATGAAAAACTGTTTTTT.

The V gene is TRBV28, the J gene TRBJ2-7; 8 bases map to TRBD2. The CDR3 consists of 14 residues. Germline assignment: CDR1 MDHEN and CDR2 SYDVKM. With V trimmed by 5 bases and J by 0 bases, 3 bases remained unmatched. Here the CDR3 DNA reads TGTGCCAGCAGTCGGGGGGGGAGCTCCTACGAGCAGTACTTC. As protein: CASSRGGSSYEQYF.

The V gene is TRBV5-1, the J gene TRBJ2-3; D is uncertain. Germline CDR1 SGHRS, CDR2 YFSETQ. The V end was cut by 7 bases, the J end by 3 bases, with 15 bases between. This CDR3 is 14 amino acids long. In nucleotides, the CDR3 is TGCGCCAGCCGGAGAATCCAAGCTACAGATACGCAGTATTTT. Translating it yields CASRRIQATDTQYF.

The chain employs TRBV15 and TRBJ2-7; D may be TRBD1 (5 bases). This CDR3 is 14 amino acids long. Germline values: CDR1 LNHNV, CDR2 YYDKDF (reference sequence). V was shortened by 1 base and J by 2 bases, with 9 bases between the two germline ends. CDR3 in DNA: TGTGCCACCAGCAGAGGATGGGGCGCCTACGAGCAGTACTTC. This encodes CATSRGWGAYEQYF.

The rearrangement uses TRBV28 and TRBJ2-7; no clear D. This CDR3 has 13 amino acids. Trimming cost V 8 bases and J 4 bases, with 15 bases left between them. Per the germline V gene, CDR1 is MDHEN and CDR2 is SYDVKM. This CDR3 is CASDSSPGYEQYF. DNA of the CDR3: TGTGCCAGCGACTCGTCACCCGGTTACGAGCAGTACTTC.

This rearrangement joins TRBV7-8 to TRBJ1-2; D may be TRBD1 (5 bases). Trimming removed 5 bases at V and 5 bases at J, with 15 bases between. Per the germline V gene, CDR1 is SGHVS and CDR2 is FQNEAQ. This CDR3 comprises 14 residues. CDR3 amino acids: CASSPIQERYGYTF. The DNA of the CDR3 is TGTGCCAGCAGCCCTATACAGGAACGGTATGGCTACACCTTC.

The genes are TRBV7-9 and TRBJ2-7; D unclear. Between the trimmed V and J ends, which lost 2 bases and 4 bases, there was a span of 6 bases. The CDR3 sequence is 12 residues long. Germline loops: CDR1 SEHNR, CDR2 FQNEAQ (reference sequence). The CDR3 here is CASSLWGYEQYF. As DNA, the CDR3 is TGTGCCAGCAGCTTATGGGGTTACGAGCAGTACTTC. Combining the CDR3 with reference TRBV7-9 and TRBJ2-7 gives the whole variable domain DTGVSQNPRHKITKRGQNVTFRCDPISEHNRLYWYRQTLGQGPEFLTYFQNEAQLEKSRLLSDRFSAERPKGSFSTLEIQRTEQGDSAMYLCASSLWGYEQYFGPGTRLTVT.

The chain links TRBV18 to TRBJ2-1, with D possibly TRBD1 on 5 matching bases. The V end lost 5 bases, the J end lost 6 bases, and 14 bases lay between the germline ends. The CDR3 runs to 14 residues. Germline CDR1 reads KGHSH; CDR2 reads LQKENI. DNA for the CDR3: TGTGCCAGCTCAGGGGCCGGTTCTCCCAATGAGCAGTTCTTC. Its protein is CASSGAGSPNEQFF.

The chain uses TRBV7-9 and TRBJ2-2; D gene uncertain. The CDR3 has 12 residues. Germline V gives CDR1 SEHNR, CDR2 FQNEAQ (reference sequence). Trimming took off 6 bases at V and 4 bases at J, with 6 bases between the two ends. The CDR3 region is CASSYSTGELFF. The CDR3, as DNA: TGTGCCAGCAGTTACAGCACCGGGGAGCTGTTTTTT.

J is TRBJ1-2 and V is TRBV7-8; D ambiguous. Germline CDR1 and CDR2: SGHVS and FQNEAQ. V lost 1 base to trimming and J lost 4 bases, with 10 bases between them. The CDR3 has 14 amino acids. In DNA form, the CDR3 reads TGTGCCAGCAGCTTAGGGACGGTGGGCTATGGCTACACCTTC. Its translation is CASSLGTVGYGYTF.